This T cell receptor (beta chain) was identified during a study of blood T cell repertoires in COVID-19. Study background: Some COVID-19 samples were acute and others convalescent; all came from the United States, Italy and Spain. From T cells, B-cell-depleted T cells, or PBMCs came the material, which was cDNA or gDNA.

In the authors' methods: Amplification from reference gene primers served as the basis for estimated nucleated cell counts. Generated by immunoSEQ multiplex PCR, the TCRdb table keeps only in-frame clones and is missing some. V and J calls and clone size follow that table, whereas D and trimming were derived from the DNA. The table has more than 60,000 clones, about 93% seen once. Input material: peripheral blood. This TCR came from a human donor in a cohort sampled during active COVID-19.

CDR3 sequence reads: CASSEAWEGNTEAFF. In DNA form, the CDR3 reads TGTGCCAGCAGTGAAGCGTGGGAGGGGAACACTGAAGCTTTCTTT. This rearrangement joins TRBV6-1 to TRBJ1-1; the D is unclear. The CDR3 sequence is 15 residues long. Germline V lookup: CDR1 MNHNS, CDR2 SASEGT. V was shortened by 0 bases and J by 1 base, with 9 bases between the two germline ends.